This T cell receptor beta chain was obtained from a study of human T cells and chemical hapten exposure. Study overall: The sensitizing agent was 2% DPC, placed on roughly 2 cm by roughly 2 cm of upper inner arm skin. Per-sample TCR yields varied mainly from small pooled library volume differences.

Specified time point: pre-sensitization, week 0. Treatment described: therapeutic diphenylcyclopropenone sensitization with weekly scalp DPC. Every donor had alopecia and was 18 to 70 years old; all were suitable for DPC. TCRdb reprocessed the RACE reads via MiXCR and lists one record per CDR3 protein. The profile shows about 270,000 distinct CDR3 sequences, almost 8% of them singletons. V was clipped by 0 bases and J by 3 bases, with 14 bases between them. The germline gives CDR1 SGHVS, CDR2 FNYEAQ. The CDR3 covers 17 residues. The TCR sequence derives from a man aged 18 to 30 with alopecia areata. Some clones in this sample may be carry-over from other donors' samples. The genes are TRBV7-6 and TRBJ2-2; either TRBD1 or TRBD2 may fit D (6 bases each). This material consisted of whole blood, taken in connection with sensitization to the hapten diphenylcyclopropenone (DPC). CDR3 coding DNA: TGTGCCAGCAGCTTAGCATTGGGGGGCCGTGACACCGGGGAGCTGTTTTTT. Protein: CASSLALGGRDTGELFF.